This T cell receptor beta chain was found in a study of OX40 agonist ivuxolimab in advanced cancers. The wider study: Patients received ivuxolimab, an intravenous treatment, every 2 weeks at 0.01 to 10 mg/kg.

Profiling relied on immunoSEQ multiplex PCR, and the TCRdb table lists in-frame clones only, not all of them. The table records about 90,000 clones, more than 75% of them present only once. The CDR3 is 14 residues long. Germline loops: CDR1 GTSNPN, CDR2 SVGIG (reference sequence). Between the trimmed V and J ends, which lost 0 bases and 3 bases, there was a span of 12 bases. The chain joins TRBV30 to TRBJ2-7; D possibly uses TRBD1 or TRBD2 (7 bases each). This clonotype originated in an adult with an advanced solid tumor such as melanoma, head and neck, liver or kidney cancer. Sequencing was performed on CD4+ or CD8+ T cells sorted from blood, taken in a trial of the OX40 agonist ivuxolimab. As DNA, the CDR3 is TGTGCCTGGAGTGTAGGGGGCGGGAGCTACGAGCAGTACTTC. Its translation: CAWSVGGGSYEQYF. Full variable domain (missing parts from reference TRBV30 and TRBJ2-7): SQTIHQWPATLVQPVGSPLSLECTVEGTSNPNLYWYRQAAGRGLQLLFYSVGIGQISSEVPQNLSASRPQDRQFILSSKKLLLSDSGFYLCAWSVGGGSYEQYFGPGTRLTVT.